These T cell receptor beta chains were read from a single sample in a study of T-cell memory formation after mild COVID-19. In TCRdb, the 5' RACE reads were re-called with MiXCR into one record per CDR3 protein. The data hold hundreds of thousands of distinct CDR3 sequences, with around a quarter observed a single time. The sample comprised PBMCs or a T cell subset sorted from them (not recorded which). Receptors were obtained from an adult woman who had mild COVID-19 (a few samples of this study predate the infection). Cell type and time point are not known. Each CDR3 is given with its conserved first and last residue. The D gene is left open where the match is weak. Clone size is not always given. Where it is, it says once, few, many or a class for expanded clones.

D gene,J gene,clone size,V gene,CDR3 protein,CDR3 DNA
NA,TRBJ2-3,many,TRBV5-1,CASSLTGSTDTQYF,TGCGCCAGCAGCTTGACAGGGAGCACAGATACGCAGTATTTT
NA,TRBJ2-3,few,TRBV7-6,CASSLRVADTQYF,TGTGCCAGCAGCTTGAGGGTGGCAGATACGCAGTATTTT
NA,TRBJ2-7,few,TRBV7-9,CASRPQGQGTYEQYF,TGTGCCAGCAGACCGCAGGGGCAGGGAACCTACGAGCAGTACTTC
NA,TRBJ2-7,few,TRBV4-1,CASSQGSLAPDEQYF,TGCGCCAGCAGCCAAGGGTCCCTAGCTCCCGACGAGCAGTACTTC
NA,TRBJ1-5,few,TRBV3-1,CASSSHAHVDQPQHF,TGTGCCAGCAGCTCCCACGCTCATGTCGATCAGCCCCAGCATTTT
NA,TRBJ1-5,NA,TRBV12-3/TRBV12-4,CASSWGSGGHSNQPQHF,TGTGCCAGCAGTTGGGGGTCAGGCGGACATAGCAATCAGCCCCAGCATTTT
TRBD1,TRBJ1-2,NA,TRBV24-1,CATSDPEQGDGYTF,TGTGCCACCAGTGACCCGGAGCAGGGGGATGGCTACACCTTC
NA,TRBJ2-7,NA,TRBV3-1,CASSQDSGGPYEQYF,TGTGCCAGCAGCCAAGATTCCGGGGGACCCTACGAGCAGTACTTC
NA,TRBJ2-2,few,TRBV5-1,CASRIGGSNTGELFF,TGCGCCAGCAGGATAGGGGGGTCGAACACCGGGGAGCTGTTTTTT
NA,TRBJ2-1,few,TRBV3-1,CASSQATRPYNEQFF,TGTGCCAGCAGCCAAGCGACTAGACCGTACAATGAGCAGTTCTTC
NA,TRBJ2-2,NA,TRBV7-8,CASSLLAYTGELFF,TGTGCCAGCAGCTTACTAGCGTACACCGGGGAGCTGTTTTTT
NA,TRBJ2-3,NA,TRBV24-1,CATSDSGTDTQYF,TGTGCCACCAGTGATTCTGGTACAGATACGCAGTATTTT
NA,TRBJ1-6,few,TRBV20-1,CSARGRHGNSPLHF,TGCAGTGCTAGAGGGCGACATGGGAATTCACCCCTCCACTTT
NA,TRBJ2-5,NA,TRBV14,CASSQEGRLRETQYF,TGTGCCAGCAGCCAAGAGGGGCGGCTAAGGGAGACCCAGTACTTC
TRBD1,TRBJ2-7,few,TRBV29-1,CSVGTVGYEQYF,TGCAGCGTGGGGACAGTGGGTTACGAGCAGTACTTC
TRBD1,TRBJ2-7,NA,TRBV12-3/TRBV12-4,CASSRTGDDSEQYF,TGTGCCAGCAGTCGGACAGGGGATGATTCCGAGCAGTACTTC
NA,TRBJ2-1,NA,TRBV7-3,CASSLGVARHNEQFF,TGTGCCAGCAGCTTAGGGGTGGCTAGACACAATGAGCAGTTCTTC
NA,TRBJ2-7,few,TRBV12-3/TRBV12-4,CASSSSGGLNEQYF,NA
NA,TRBJ2-1,NA,TRBV7-9,CASSFWAGDYNEQFF,TGTGCCAGCAGCTTTTGGGCAGGGGATTACAATGAGCAGTTCTTC
NA,TRBJ2-7,few,TRBV3-1,CASSQFPSYEQYF,TGTGCCAGCAGCCAATTTCCCTCCTACGAGCAGTACTTC
NA,TRBJ2-7,many,TRBV21-1,CASSKKAQGKSYEQYF,TGTGCCAGCAGCAAAAAGGCACAGGGAAAATCCTACGAGCAGTACTTC
NA,TRBJ2-7,few,TRBV7-2,CASSVPNRYEQYF,TGTGCCAGCAGCGTACCCAACAGGTACGAGCAGTACTTC
NA,TRBJ2-6,NA,TRBV6-6,CASSYQGPQFSGANVLTF,TGTGCCAGCAGTTACCAAGGCCCCCAGTTCTCTGGGGCCAACGTCCTGACTTTC
TRBD1,TRBJ1-4,NA,TRBV20-1,CSASDGTVKKLFF,TGCAGTGCTAGCGATGGGACAGTAAAAAAACTGTTTTTT
TRBD2,TRBJ2-1,NA,TRBV4-3,CASSQDWRTSFNEQFF,TGCGCCAGCAGCCAAGATTGGCGGACTAGCTTCAATGAGCAGTTCTTC
NA,TRBJ1-2,few,TRBV7-8,CASSLADGGRDYTF,TGTGCCAGCAGCTTAGCAGACGGGGGGAGAGACTACACCTTC
NA,TRBJ2-7,NA,TRBV12-3/TRBV12-4,CASSPGPKGYEQYF,TGTGCCAGCAGTCCGGGCCCGAAAGGTTACGAGCAGTACTTC
TRBD1,TRBJ1-1,few,TRBV5-1,CASSRGDRGLSSEAFF,TGCGCCAGCAGCAGAGGGGACAGGGGGCTGTCCTCTGAAGCTTTCTTT
NA,TRBJ2-2,few,TRBV6-7,CASSSSSGNTGELFF,TGTGCCAGCAGTTCCAGTTCAGGGAACACCGGGGAGCTGTTTTTT
NA,TRBJ1-5,many,TRBV27,CASRSEGNQPQHF,TGTGCCAGCAGGTCGGAGGGCAATCAGCCCCAGCATTTT
NA,TRBJ2-1,few,TRBV4-2,CASSQAGDSYNEQFF,TGTGCCAGCAGCCAAGCAGGGGACTCCTACAATGAGCAGTTCTTC
NA,TRBJ2-5,many,TRBV10-3,CAISEQGAETQYF,TGTGCCATCAGTGAACAGGGTGCGGAGACCCAGTACTTC
NA,TRBJ2-1,NA,TRBV12-3/TRBV12-4,CASSLPPVSSIHEQFF,TGTGCCAGCAGTTTACCCCCGGTCTCAAGTATCCATGAGCAGTTCTTC
TRBD1,TRBJ1-2,NA,TRBV5-4,CASSFPPGGIGYTF,TGTGCCAGCAGCTTCCCGCCAGGGGGGATTGGCTACACCTTC
TRBD1,TRBJ1-6,NA,TRBV20-1,CSAGETGDPYNSPLHF,TGCAGTGCTGGAGAGACAGGGGACCCCTATAATTCACCCCTCCACTTT
TRBD1,TRBJ2-5,NA,TRBV12-5,CASGTGQGETQYF,TGTGCTAGTGGAACGGGACAGGGAGAGACCCAGTACTTC
TRBD2,TRBJ2-3,NA,TRBV3-1,CASSDEGLAGTDTQYF,TGTGCCAGCAGTGACGAGGGACTAGCGGGCACAGATACGCAGTATTTT
NA,TRBJ2-2,NA,TRBV9,CASSVGHGELFF,TGTGCCAGCAGCGTAGGTCACGGGGAGCTGTTTTTT
TRBD1,TRBJ2-3,few,TRBV4-3,CASSRRQGTDTQYF,TGCGCCAGCAGCAGACGACAGGGTACAGATACGCAGTATTTT
NA,TRBJ2-7,NA,TRBV29-1,CSVPGVATYEQYF,TGCAGCGTTCCGGGGGTGGCCACCTACGAGCAGTACTTC
NA,TRBJ1-3,NA,TRBV29-1,CSVDGGGNTIYF,TGCAGCGTTGATGGAGGGGGTAACACCATATATTTT
NA,TRBJ2-5,NA,TRBV2,CASSEWSRRQETQYF,TGTGCCAGCAGTGAATGGTCGCGGCGGCAAGAGACCCAGTACTTC
NA,TRBJ2-7,NA,TRBV29-1,CSVEESRAEQYF,TGCAGCGTTGAAGAGAGCAGGGCCGAGCAGTACTTC
NA,TRBJ2-1,NA,TRBV10-2,CASRPRQGGYNEQFF,TGCGCCAGCAGGCCCAGACAGGGAGGATACAATGAGCAGTTCTTC
TRBD2,TRBJ2-3,NA,TRBV5-1,CASSVRLAGGHIDTQYF,TGCGCCAGCAGCGTCAGATTAGCGGGGGGGCATATAGATACGCAGTATTTT
TRBD2,TRBJ2-1,NA,TRBV15,CATSRDRLAGVIEQFF,TGTGCCACCAGCAGAGATAGACTAGCGGGAGTCATTGAGCAGTTCTTC
NA,TRBJ1-1,NA,TRBV6-6,CASSPDRPGWAFF,TGTGCCAGCAGTCCGGACCGCCCCGGCTGGGCTTTCTTT
TRBD1,TRBJ1-5,NA,TRBV7-2,CASSRDSDQPQHF,TGTGCCAGCAGCCGGGACAGCGATCAGCCCCAGCATTTT